This TCR beta chain originates from a study of T-cell reconstitution after alpha-beta-depleted transplantation in children. Using unique molecular identifiers, the investigators prepared the TCRbeta library. TCRdb used MiXCR to reprocess the PCR reads, holding one entry per CDR3 protein. Altogether almost 400,000 distinct CDR3 sequences are present, over 20% being singletons, with the ten largest covering 3% to 4.5%. This clonotype appeared a few times. This TCR derives from a human donor who donated a stem cell graft to a child with acute myeloid leukemia. The sequencing here drew on PBMCs from the stem cell graft donor, taken from the stem cell graft.

The CDR3 DNA reads TGTGCCAGCAGTTTGAATGGGCCCTACAATGAGCAGTTCTTC. Residues: CASSLNGPYNEQFF. This rearrangement joins TRBV12-3 or TRBV12-4 to TRBJ2-1; D unclear. The CDR3 extends over 14 amino acids. Trimming took 3 bases from V and 2 from J, leaving 8 bases between them.